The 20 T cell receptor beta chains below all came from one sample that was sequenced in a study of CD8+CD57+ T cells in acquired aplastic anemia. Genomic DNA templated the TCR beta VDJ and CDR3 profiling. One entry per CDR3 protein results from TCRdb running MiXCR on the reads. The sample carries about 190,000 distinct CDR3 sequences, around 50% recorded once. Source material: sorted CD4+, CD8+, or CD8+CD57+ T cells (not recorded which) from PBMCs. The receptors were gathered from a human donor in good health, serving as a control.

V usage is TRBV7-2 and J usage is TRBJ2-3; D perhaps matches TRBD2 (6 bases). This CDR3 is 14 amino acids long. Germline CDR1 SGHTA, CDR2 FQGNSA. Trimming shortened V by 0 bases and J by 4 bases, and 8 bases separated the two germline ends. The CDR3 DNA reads TGTGCCAGCAGCTTAGCCGCGGGGTCAGATACGCAGTATTTT. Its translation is CASSLAAGSDTQYF. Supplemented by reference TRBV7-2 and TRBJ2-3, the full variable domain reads GAGVSQSPSNKVTEKGKDVELRCDPISGHTALYWYRQSLGQGLEFLIYFQGNSAPDKSGLPSDRFSAERTGGSVSTLTIQRTQQEDSAVYLCASSLAAGSDTQYFGPGTRLTVL.

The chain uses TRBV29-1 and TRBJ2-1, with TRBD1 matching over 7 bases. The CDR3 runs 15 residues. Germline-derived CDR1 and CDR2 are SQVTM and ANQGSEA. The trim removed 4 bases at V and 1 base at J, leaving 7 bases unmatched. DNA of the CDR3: TGCAGCGTTGGACAGGGTTTCAGATCCTACAATGAGCAGTTCTTC. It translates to CSVGQGFRSYNEQFF.

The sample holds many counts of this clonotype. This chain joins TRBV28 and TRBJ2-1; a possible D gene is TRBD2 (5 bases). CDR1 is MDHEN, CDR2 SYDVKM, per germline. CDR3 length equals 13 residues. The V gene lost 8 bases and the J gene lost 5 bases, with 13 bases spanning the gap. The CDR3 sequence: CASGRALHNEQFF. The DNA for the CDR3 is TGTGCCAGCGGGCGGGCCCTTCACAATGAGCAGTTCTTC.

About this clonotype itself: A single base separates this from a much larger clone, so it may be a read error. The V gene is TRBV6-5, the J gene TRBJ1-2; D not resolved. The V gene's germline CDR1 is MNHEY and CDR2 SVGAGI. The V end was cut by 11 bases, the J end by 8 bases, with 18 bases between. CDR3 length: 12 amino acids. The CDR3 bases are TGTGCCGGCACCTTTTCCGGGGTAGGCTACACCTTC. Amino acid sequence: CAGTFSGVGYTF.

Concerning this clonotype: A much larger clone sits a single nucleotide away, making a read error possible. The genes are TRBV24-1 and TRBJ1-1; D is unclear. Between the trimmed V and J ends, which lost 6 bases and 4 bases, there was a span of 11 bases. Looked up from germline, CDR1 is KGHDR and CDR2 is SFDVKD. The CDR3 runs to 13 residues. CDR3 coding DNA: TGTGCCACCAGTTTAGGGCGTAGCACTGAAGCTTTCTTT. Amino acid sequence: CATSLGRSTEAFF.

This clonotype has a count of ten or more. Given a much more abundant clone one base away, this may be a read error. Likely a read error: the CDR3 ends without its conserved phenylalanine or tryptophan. The CDR3 nucleotides are TGTGCCACCAGTGATTCCACAAAGAACCGGGAGCTGTTTCTT. It translates to CATSDSTKNRELFL. The chain is built from TRBV24-1 and TRBJ2-2; D not resolved. Germline CDR1 and CDR2: KGHDR and SFDVKD. Trimming cost V 2 bases and J 9 bases, with 12 bases left between them. The CDR3 contains 14 residues.

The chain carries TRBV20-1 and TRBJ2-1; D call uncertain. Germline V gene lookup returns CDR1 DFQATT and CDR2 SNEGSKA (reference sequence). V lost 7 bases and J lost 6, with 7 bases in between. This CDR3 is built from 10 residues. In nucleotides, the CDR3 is TGCAGTGTTAGCTCCAATGAGCAGTTCTTC. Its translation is CSVSSNEQFF.

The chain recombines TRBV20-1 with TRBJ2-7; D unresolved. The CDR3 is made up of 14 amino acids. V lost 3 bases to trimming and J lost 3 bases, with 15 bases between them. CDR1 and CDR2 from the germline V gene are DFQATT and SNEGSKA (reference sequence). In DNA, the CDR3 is TGCAGTGCTAGTCGTCAGTTGGAACTCTACGAGCAGTACTTC. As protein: CSASRQLELYEQYF.

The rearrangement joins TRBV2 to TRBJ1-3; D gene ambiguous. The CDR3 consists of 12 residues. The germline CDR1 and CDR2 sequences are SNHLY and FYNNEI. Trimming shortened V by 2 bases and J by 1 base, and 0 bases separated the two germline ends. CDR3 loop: CASSESGNTIYF. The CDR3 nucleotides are TGTGCCAGCAGTGAATCTGGAAACACCATATATTTT.

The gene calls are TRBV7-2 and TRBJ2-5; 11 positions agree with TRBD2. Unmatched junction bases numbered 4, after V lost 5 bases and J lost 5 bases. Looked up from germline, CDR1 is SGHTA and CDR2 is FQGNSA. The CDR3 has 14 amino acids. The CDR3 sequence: CASSQGTSGETQYF. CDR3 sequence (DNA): TGTGCCAGCAGCCAGGGGACTAGCGGCGAGACCCAGTACTTC.

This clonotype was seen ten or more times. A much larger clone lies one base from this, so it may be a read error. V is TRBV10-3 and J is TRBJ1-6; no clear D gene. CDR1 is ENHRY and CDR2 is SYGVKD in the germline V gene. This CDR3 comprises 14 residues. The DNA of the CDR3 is TGTGCCAATAAGGACGGAAACTATAGTTCACCCCTCCACTTT. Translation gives CANKDGNYSSPLHF.

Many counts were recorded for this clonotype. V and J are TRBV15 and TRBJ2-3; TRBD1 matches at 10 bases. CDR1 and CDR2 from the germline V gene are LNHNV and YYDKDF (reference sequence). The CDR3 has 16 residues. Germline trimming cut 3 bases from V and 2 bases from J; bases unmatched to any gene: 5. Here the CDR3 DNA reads TGTGCCACCAGCAGGGGGACAGGGGCCTTCACAGATACGCAGTATTTT. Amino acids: CATSRGTGAFTDTQYF.

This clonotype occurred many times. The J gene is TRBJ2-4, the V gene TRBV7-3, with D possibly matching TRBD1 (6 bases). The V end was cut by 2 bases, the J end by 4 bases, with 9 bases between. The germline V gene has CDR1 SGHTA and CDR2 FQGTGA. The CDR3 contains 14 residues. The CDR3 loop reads CASSLGQGKNIQYF. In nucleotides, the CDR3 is TGTGCCAGCAGCTTAGGGCAGGGGAAAAACATTCAGTACTTC.

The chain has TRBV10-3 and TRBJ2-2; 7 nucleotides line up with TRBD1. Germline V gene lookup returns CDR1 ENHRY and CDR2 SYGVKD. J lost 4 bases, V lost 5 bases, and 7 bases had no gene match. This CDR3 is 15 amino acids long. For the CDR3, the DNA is TGTGCCATCAGTTACGACAGGGTATCCACCGGGGAGCTGTTTTTT. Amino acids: CAISYDRVSTGELFF.

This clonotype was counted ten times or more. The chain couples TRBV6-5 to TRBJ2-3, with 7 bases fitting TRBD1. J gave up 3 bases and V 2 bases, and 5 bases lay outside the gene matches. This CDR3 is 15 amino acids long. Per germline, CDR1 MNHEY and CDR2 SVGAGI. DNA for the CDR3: TGTGCCAGCAGTTACGGGTCAGGGGGAACAGATACGCAGTATTTT. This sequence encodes CASSYGSGGTDTQYF.

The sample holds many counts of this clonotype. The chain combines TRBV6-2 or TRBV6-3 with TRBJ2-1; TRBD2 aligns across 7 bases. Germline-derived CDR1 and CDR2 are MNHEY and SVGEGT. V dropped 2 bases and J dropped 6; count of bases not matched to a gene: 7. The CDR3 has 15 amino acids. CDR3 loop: CASSYTRTSVNEQFF. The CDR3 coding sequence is TGTGCCAGCAGTTACACACGAACTAGCGTCAATGAGCAGTTCTTC.

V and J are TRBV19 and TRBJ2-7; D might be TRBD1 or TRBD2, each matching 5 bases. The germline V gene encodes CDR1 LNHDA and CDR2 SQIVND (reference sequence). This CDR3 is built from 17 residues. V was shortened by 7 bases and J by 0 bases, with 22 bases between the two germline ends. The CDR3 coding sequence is TGTGCCAGTACTCAATCCCGGGACGGGACGGCCTCCTACGAGCAGTACTTC. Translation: CASTQSRDGTASYEQYF.

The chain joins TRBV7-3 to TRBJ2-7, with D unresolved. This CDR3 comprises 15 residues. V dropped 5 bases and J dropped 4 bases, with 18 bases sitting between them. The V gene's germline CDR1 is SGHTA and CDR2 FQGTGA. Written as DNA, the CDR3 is TGTGCCAGCAGCCAGGACGGCGCACACCGATACGAGCAGTACTTC. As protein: CASSQDGAHRYEQYF.

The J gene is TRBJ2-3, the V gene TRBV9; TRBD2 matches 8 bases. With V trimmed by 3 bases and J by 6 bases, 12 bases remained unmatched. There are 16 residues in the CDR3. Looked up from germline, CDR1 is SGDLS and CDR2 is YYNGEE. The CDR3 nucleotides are TGTGCCAGCAGCGCAGGAGCGGGGGCAGGGCAGGATACGCAGTATTTT. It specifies CASSAGAGAGQDTQYF.

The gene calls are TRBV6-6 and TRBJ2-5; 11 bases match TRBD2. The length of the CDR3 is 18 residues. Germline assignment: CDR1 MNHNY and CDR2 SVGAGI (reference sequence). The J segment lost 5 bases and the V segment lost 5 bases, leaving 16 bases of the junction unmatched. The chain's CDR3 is CASSDTSGGDIFGETQYF. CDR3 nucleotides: TGTGCCAGCAGTGACACTAGCGGGGGAGATATTTTCGGGGAGACCCAGTACTTC.